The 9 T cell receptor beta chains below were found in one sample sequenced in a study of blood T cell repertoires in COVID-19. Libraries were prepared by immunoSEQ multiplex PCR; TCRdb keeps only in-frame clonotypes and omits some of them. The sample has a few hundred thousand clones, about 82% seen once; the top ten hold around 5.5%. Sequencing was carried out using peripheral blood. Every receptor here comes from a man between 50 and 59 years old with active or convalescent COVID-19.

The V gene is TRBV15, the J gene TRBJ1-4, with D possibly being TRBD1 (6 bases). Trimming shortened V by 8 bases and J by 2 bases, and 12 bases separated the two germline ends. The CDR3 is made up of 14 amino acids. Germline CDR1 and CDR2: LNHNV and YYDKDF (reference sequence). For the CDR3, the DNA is TGTGCCACCTCCAGGGGAAGGACTAATGAAAAACTGTTTTTT. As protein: CATSRGRTNEKLFF. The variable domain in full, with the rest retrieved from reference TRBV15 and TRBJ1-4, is DAMVIQNPRYQVTQFGKPVTLSCSQTLNHNVMYWYQQKSSQAPKLLFHYYDKDFNNEADTPDNFQSRRPNTSFCFLDIRSPGLGDTAMYLCATSRGRTNEKLFFGSGTQLSVL.

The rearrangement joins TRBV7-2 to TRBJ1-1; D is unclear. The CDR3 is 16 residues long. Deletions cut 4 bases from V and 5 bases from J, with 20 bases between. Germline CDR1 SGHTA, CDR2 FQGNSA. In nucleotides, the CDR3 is TGTGCCAGCAGCTCCCGGTGGGGAGGGTCCGGGACTGAAGCTTTCTTT. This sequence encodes CASSSRWGGSGTEAFF.

DNA of the CDR3: TGTGCCAGCAGCCAAGGGCCGAACACTGAAGCTTTCTTT. This sequence encodes CASSQGPNTEAFF. J is TRBJ1-1 and V is TRBV3-1 (or the pseudogene TRBV3-2), with no clear D. CDR1 and CDR2 (germline): LGHDT, YNNKEL (reference sequence). V was shortened by 1 base and J by 1 base, with 4 bases between the two germline ends. The CDR3 covers 13 residues.

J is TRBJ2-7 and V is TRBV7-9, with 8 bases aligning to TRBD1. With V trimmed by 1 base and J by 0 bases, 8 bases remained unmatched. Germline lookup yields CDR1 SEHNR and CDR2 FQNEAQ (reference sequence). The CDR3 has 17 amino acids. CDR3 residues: CASSLGQGTPSSYEQYF. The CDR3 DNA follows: TGTGCCAGCAGCTTAGGACAGGGGACGCCCAGCTCCTACGAGCAGTACTTC.

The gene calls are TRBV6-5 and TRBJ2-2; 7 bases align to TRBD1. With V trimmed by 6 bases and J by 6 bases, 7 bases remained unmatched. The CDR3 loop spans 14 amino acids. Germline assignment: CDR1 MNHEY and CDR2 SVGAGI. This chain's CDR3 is CASRAGGDSGELFF. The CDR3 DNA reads TGTGCCAGCAGGGCAGGGGGTGATTCCGGGGAGCTGTTTTTT.

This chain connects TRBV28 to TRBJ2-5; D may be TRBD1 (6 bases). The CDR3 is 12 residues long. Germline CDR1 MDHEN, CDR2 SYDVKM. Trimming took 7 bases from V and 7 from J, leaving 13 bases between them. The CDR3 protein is CASIERGGTQYF. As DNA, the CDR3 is TGTGCCAGCATTGAACGAGGGGGGACCCAGTACTTC.

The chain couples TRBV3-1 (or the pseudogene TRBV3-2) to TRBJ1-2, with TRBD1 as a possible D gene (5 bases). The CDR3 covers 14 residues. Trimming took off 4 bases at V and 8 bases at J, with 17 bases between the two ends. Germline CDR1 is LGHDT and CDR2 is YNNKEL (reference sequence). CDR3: CASSPKGFREGYTF. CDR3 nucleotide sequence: TGTGCCAGCAGCCCCAAGGGGTTCAGGGAAGGCTACACCTTC.

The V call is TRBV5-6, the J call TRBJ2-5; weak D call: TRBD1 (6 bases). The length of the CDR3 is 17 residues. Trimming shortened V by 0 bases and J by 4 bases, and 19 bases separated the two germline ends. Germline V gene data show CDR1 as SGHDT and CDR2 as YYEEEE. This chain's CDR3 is CASSLATPTGQRETQYF. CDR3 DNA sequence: TGTGCCAGCAGCTTGGCCACGCCTACAGGGCAAAGAGAGACCCAGTACTTC.

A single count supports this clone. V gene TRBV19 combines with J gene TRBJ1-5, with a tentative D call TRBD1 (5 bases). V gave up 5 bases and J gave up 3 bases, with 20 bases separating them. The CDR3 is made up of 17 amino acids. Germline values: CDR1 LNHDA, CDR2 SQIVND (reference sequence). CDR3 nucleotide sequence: TGTGCCAGTAGTGACCCTGGGCAGACAGTCATCAATCAGCCCCAGCATTTT. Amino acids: CASSDPGQTVINQPQHF.